This T cell receptor beta chain originates from a study of molecular identifiers for immune sequencing clone quantification. Trimming left V 6 bases short and J 3 bases short, with 18 bases between. Germline CDR1 is SEHNR and CDR2 is FQNEAQ (reference sequence). The CDR3 sequence is 15 residues long. This clonotype was seen repeatedly, ten times or more. TCRdb re-called the PCR reads with MiXCR, one entry per CDR3 protein. The profile shows 550,000 to 750,000 distinct CDR3 sequences, around 20% of them singletons. Sequencing was performed on naive CD8+ T cells from blood, with Jurkat cell RNA spiked in. Subset defined: FACS-sorted CD8+CD4-CCR7+CD45RA+ naive T cells. J is TRBJ2-7 and V is TRBV7-9; possible D gene TRBD2, 7 bases. The origin of this receptor is a human donor in good health. Some libraries in this study had Jurkat cell RNA spiked in. This CDR3 is CASSPRGGSGYEQYF. Here the CDR3 DNA reads TGTGCCAGCAGTCCTAGGGGGGGTAGCGGCTACGAGCAGTACTTC.